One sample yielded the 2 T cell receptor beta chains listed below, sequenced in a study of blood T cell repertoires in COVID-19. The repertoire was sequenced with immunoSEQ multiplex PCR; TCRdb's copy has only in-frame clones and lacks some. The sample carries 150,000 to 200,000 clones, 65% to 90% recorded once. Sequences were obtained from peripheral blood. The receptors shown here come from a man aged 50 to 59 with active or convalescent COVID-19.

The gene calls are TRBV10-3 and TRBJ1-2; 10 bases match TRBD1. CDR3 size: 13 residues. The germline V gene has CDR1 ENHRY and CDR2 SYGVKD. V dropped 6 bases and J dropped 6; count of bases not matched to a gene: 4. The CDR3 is CAIRRQGADGYTF. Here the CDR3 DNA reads TGTGCCATCAGAAGACAGGGGGCGGATGGCTACACCTTC.

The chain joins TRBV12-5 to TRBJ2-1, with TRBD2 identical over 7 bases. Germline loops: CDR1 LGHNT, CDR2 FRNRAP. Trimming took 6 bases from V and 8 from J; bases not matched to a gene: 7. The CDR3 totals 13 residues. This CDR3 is CASGNRLADEQFF. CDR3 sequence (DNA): TGTGCTAGTGGGAACAGACTAGCTGATGAGCAGTTCTTC.